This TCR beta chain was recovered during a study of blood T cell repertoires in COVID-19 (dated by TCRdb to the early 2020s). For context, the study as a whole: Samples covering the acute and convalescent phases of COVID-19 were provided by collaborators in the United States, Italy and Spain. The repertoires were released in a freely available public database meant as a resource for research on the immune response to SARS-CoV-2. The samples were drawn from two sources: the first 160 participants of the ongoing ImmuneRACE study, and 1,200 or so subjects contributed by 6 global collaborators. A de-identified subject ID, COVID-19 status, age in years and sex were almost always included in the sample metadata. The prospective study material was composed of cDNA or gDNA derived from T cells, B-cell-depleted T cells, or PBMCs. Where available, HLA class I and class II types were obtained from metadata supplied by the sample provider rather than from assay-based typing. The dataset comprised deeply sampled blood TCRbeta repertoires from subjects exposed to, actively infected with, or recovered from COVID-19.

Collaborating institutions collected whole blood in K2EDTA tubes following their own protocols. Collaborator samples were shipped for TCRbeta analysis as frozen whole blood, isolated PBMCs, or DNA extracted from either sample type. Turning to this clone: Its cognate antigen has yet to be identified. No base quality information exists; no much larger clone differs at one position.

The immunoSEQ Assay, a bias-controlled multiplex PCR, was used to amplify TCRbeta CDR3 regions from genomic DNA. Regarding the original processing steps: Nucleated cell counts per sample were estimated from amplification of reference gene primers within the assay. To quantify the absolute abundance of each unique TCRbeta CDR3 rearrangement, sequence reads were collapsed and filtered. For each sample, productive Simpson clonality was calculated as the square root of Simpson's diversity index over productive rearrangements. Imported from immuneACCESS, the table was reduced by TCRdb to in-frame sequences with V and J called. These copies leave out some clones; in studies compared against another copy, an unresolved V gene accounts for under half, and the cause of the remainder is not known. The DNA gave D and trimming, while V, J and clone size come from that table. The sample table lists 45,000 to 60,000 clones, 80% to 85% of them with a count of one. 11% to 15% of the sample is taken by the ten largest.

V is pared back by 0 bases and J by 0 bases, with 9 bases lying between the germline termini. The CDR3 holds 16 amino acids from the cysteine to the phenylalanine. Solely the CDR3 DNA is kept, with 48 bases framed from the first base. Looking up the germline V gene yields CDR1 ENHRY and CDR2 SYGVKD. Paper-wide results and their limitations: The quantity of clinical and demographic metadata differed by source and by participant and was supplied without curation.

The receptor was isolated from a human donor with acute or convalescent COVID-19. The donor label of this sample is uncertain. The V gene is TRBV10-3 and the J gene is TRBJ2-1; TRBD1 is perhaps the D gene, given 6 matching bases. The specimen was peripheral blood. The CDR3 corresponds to CAISESGQSSYNEQFF. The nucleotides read TGTGCCATCAGTGAGTCCGGACAGAGCTCCTACAATGAGCAGTTCTTC.